This T cell receptor beta chain was identified during a study of Ad26.COV2.S vaccination and SARS-CoV-2 variants. Study-level information: The vaccine Ad26.COV2.S was put into the muscle once, or twice with 56 days between.

Findings and limits, study-wide: Recipients given vaccine exceeded placebo recipients in spike-specific TCR breadth.

This CDR3 comprises 17 residues. V was pared by 3 bases and J by 0 bases, with 10 bases of the junction left unmatched. CDR1 SGHRS and CDR2 YFSETQ come from the germline V gene. TCRdb's copy holds only in-frame clones and misses some; the assay was immunoSEQ multiplex PCR. The table records roughly 250,000 clones, about 83% of them present only once. A remark on this clone: Its specificity is unknown.

The treatment: roughly 18 received Ad26.COV2.S at low or high dose, single or two shots; roughly five received placebo; per-sample allocation not given. Sample collection was performed on day 63 after the first vaccine or placebo injection. An 18-55-year-old adult in Boston served as donor. This clonotype originated in a person between 18 and 65 years old who received the Ad26.COV2.S COVID-19 vaccine or a placebo. The source was peripheral blood, collected in a trial of Ad26.COV2.S vaccine versus placebo. The chain is built from TRBV5-1 and TRBJ1-1; TRBD1 matches at 8 bases. The CDR3 nucleotides are TGCGCCAGCAGCTCCGGGACAGGACTCCTGATGAACACTGAAGCTTTCTTT. Translated: CASSSGTGLLMNTEAFF.